This T cell receptor beta chain was recorded in a study of T cells after posttransplantation cyclophosphamide. Findings and caveats of the study: TRB overlap between skin or GI tissue T cells and blood was limited. Recipient CMV seropositivity and CMV reactivation strongly tracked TRB clonality.

Clones were read by immunoSEQ multiplex PCR, and TCRdb kept only the in-frame ones, dropping some. This sample has tens of thousands of clones, each found more than once. On the day of bone marrow donation, the related graft donor provided peripheral blood. This clone has at least ten counts. Its antigen is undetermined. Germline V gene data show CDR1 as MDHEN and CDR2 as SYDVKM. Trimming pared 2 bases from V and 11 bases from J, leaving 15 bases between. There are 13 residues in the CDR3. The chain recombines TRBV28 with TRBJ1-1; D is possibly TRBD1 (5 bases). The source material was PBMCs. This clonotype originated in a woman younger than 45 in good health and a related stem cell transplant donor. The CDR3 DNA reads TGTGCCAGCAGTTTAAAAAGGGGATGGGTGGCTTTCTTT. Translating gives CASSLKRGWVAFF.